This T cell receptor (beta chain) appears in the sequencing data of a study of T cell clonotyping in hematopoietic cell transplantation. Germline V gene data show CDR1 as MNHEY and CDR2 as SVGAGI. The germline V and J ends were trimmed by 1 base and 3 bases, with 16 bases remaining between them. The CDR3 has 16 residues. Libraries were prepared by immunoSEQ multiplex PCR; TCRdb keeps only in-frame clonotypes and omits some of them. The sample includes about 36,000 clones, 85% to 95% seen only once; the top ten take 1.5% to 2%. As for time point: recipient sample about 28 days before transplant, after cytoreduction.

The gene calls are TRBV6-5 and TRBJ2-7; D is unclear. The clonotype was recovered from a man aged 40-49 years with chronic myeloid leukemia. Some clones in this sample may be carry-over from other donors' samples. Sequenced material: peripheral blood mononuclear cells, taken before stem cell transplant. The CDR3 loop is CASSYFGPGALYEQYF. Written as DNA, the CDR3 is TGTGCCAGCAGTTACTTTGGACCCGGTGCCCTCTACGAGCAGTACTTC.